Following are 11 T cell receptor beta chains from one sample sequenced in a study of shared clonotypes between healthy human individuals. Sequencing used immunoSEQ multiplex PCR; TCRdb keeps in-frame clones, though not all of them. The sample yields around 700,000 clones, 60% to 80% seen once. The specimen sequenced was memory CD4+ T cells sorted from blood. Subset: CD45RA-negative fraction. These TCRs come from a woman aged 25 to 45 in good health.

In its sample, this clone was seen a few times. The chain joins TRBV7-2 to TRBJ2-1; TRBD2 is a possible D gene (5 bases). V dropped 4 bases and J dropped 9 bases, with 16 bases sitting between them. Germline V gene lookup returns CDR1 SGHTA and CDR2 FQGNSA. CDR3 length equals 14 residues. The CDR3 loop reads CASSSPTARGEQFF. In DNA, the CDR3 is TGTGCCAGCAGCTCACCGACTGCACGGGGTGAGCAGTTCTTC.

The chain joins TRBV27 to TRBJ2-5, with unresolved D. CDR3 length: 15 amino acids. Between the trimmed V and J ends, which lost 4 bases and 1 base, there was a span of 13 bases. Per germline, CDR1 MNHEY and CDR2 SMNVEV (reference sequence). CDR3 residues: CASSSPGTGQETQYF. The CDR3 DNA sequence: TGTGCCAGCAGTTCTCCTGGAACCGGCCAAGAGACCCAGTACTTC.

On this clone itself: This same CDR3 is encoded by further DNA sequences in the sample. V gene TRBV18 combines with J gene TRBJ2-7, with 7 bases fitting TRBD1. The V gene end was trimmed by 2 bases and the J gene end by 3 bases; junction bases not matched to a gene: 1. Germline V gene data show CDR1 as KGHSH and CDR2 as LQKENI. This CDR3 spans 13 amino acids. The CDR3 nucleotides read TGTGCCAGCTCACCAGGACAGGACTACGAGCAGTACTTC. It yields the protein CASSPGQDYEQYF. Together with reference TRBV18 and TRBJ2-7, the CDR3 gives the full variable domain: NAGVMQNPRHLVRRRGQEARLRCSPMKGHSHVYWYRQLPEEGLKFMVYLQKENIIDESGMPKERFSAEFPKEGPSILRIQQVVRGDSAAYFCASSPGQDYEQYFGPGTRLTVT.

The J gene is TRBJ2-6, the V gene TRBV27; D is uncertain. Per germline, CDR1 MNHEY and CDR2 SMNVEV (reference sequence). The CDR3 sequence is 16 residues long. Trimming cost V 2 bases and J 0 bases, with 8 bases left between them. The CDR3 loop reads CASSLIVSSGANVLTF. The CDR3 bases are TGTGCCAGCAGTTTAATAGTTAGCTCTGGGGCCAACGTCCTGACTTTC.

The chain has TRBV28 and TRBJ1-6, with D possibly being TRBD1 (5 bases). Trimming removed 3 bases from V and 8 bases from J, with 8 bases in between. The CDR3 spans 13 residues. Germline CDR1 reads MDHEN; CDR2 reads SYDVKM. This CDR3 reads CASSFQGDSPLHF. CDR3 nucleotides: TGTGCCAGCAGTTTCCAGGGAGATTCACCCCTCCACTTT.

There are many counts of this clone. This sequence joins TRBV5-1 and TRBJ2-2; D ambiguous. The CDR3 extends over 15 amino acids. Per the germline V gene, CDR1 is SGHRS and CDR2 is YFSETQ. V shed 0 bases and J shed 7 bases, with 13 bases lying between them. The CDR3 loop reads CASSLGAVRNGELFF. For the CDR3, the DNA is TGCGCCAGCAGCTTGGGGGCCGTGAGGAACGGGGAGCTGTTTTTT.

CDR3 region: CASSPQGTNTGELFF. DNA for the CDR3: TGCGCCAGCAGCCCTCAGGGAACAAACACCGGGGAGCTGTTTTTT. The V call is TRBV5-1, the J call TRBJ2-2; weak D call: TRBD1 (5 bases). There are 15 residues in the CDR3. The V gene's germline CDR1 is SGHRS and CDR2 YFSETQ. The V gene lost 4 bases and the J gene lost 2 bases, with 12 bases spanning the gap.

This sequence joins TRBV5-4 and TRBJ2-5, with TRBD1 as a possible D gene (6 bases). The V end was cut by 3 bases, the J end by 2 bases, with 14 bases between. Germline loops: CDR1 SGHNT, CDR2 YYREEE (reference sequence). The CDR3 is 15 amino acids. This CDR3 is CASSSQTGEQETQYF. The CDR3, as DNA: TGTGCCAGCAGCTCACAGACAGGAGAACAAGAGACCCAGTACTTC.

This clone occurred many times. The V gene is TRBV5-1, the J gene TRBJ2-7, with a tentative D call TRBD2 (5 bases). Deletions cut 0 bases from V and 5 bases from J, with 12 bases between. Germline assignment: CDR1 SGHRS and CDR2 YFSETQ. The CDR3 totals 14 residues. The CDR3 coding sequence is TGCGCCAGCAGCTTGGGCCCTAGCTTGGACGAGCAGTACTTC. Translated: CASSLGPSLDEQYF.

V is TRBV2 and J is TRBJ2-3; TRBD1 might be the D (6 bases). The length of the CDR3 is 13 residues. Looked up from germline, CDR1 is SNHLY and CDR2 is FYNNEI. Trimming shortened V by 8 bases and J by 4 bases, and 13 bases separated the two germline ends. The CDR3 bases are TGTGCCAGCGTGGGGGCGCACTCAGATACGCAGTATTTT. It is translated as CASVGAHSDTQYF.

Concerning this clone itself: One end of the junction varies from germline; a read error may be responsible. This chain uses TRBV6-5 with TRBJ2-3, with a possible D match to TRBD2 (9 bases). The germline V gene encodes CDR1 MNHEY and CDR2 SVGAGI. The CDR3 loop spans 15 amino acids. CDR3 amino acids: CASSYDAGGTGTQYF. CDR3 in DNA: TGTGCCAGCAGTTACGATGCGGGAGGGACAGGTACGCAGTATTTT.